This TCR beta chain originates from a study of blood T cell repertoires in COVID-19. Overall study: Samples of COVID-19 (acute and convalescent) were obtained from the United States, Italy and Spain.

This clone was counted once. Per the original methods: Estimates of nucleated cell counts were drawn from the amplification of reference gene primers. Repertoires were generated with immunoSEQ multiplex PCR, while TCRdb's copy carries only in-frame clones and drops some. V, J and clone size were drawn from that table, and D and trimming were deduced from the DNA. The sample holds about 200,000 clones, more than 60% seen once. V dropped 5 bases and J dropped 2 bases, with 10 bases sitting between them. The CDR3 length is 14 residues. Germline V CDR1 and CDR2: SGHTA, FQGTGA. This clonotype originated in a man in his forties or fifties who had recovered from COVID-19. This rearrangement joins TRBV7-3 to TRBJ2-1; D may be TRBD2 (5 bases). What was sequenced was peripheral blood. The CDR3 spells CASSRSAAYNEQFF. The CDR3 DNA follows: TGTGCCAGCAGCCGATCAGCGGCCTACAATGAGCAGTTCTTC.